These T cell receptor beta chains were read from a single sample in a study of T-cell memory formation after mild COVID-19. MiXCR, run by TCRdb on the 5' RACE reads, gives a single entry per CDR3 protein. The table includes about half a million distinct CDR3 sequences, 18% detected once. Sequencing input: PBMCs or a T cell subset sorted from them (not recorded which). The receptors were sampled from an adult woman who had mild COVID-19 (a few samples of this study predate the infection). Cell type and time point are not known. Both conserved end residues are part of each CDR3. Each record gives: CDR3 protein, CDR3 DNA, clone size, V gene, D gene, J gene. A D gene is named only where the DNA matches it firmly. Not every row has a clone size; where given, it reads once, few, many or a size class.

cdr3_aa: CASSVTGDSSYEQYF
cdr3_nt: TGTGCCAGCAGTGTCACCGGGGACAGCTCCTACGAGCAGTACTTC
clone_size: NA
v_call: TRBV6-5
d_call: TRBD1
j_call: TRBJ2-7

cdr3_aa: CASSRRSNRETQYF
cdr3_nt: TGTGCCAGTAGTCGGAGGAGCAACCGGGAGACCCAGTACTTC
clone_size: few
v_call: TRBV19
d_call: NA
j_call: TRBJ2-5

cdr3_aa: CASSLGRTSEGPDTQYF
cdr3_nt: TGTGCCAGCAGCTTAGGGAGGACTAGCGAGGGGCCAGATACGCAGTATTTT
clone_size: NA
v_call: TRBV11-2
d_call: TRBD2
j_call: TRBJ2-3

cdr3_aa: CAISEQGSRPRGNQPQHF
cdr3_nt: TGTGCCATCAGTGAACAGGGTTCGAGACCTCGGGGCAATCAGCCCCAGCATTTT
clone_size: NA
v_call: TRBV10-3
d_call: NA
j_call: TRBJ1-5

cdr3_aa: CASSQELAGGFSTDTQYF
cdr3_nt: TGTGCCAGCAGCCAAGAACTAGCGGGAGGGTTTAGCACAGATACGCAGTATTTT
clone_size: once
v_call: TRBV4-2
d_call: TRBD2
j_call: TRBJ2-3

cdr3_aa: CSARESSEAFF
cdr3_nt: TGCAGTGCTAGAGAATCTTCCGAAGCTTTCTTT
clone_size: few
v_call: TRBV20-1
d_call: NA
j_call: TRBJ1-1

cdr3_aa: CASSLDGGGAGETQYF
cdr3_nt: TGTGCCAGCAGCTTAGACGGCGGGGGGGCCGGAGAGACCCAGTACTTC
clone_size: NA
v_call: TRBV7-9
d_call: TRBD2
j_call: TRBJ2-5

cdr3_aa: CASSQGGSLYEQYF
cdr3_nt: TGCGCCAGCAGCCAAGGGGGTTCACTCTACGAGCAGTACTTC
clone_size: few
v_call: TRBV4-1
d_call: NA
j_call: TRBJ2-7

cdr3_aa: CAISPGQGRTGELFF
cdr3_nt: TGTGCCATCAGCCCCGGGCAGGGGAGAACCGGGGAGCTGTTTTTT
clone_size: NA
v_call: TRBV10-3
d_call: NA
j_call: TRBJ2-2

cdr3_aa: CASSIGTGGYTQYF
cdr3_nt: TGTGCCAGTAGTATAGGGACAGGGGGATATACGCAGTATTTT
clone_size: NA
v_call: TRBV19
d_call: TRBD1
j_call: TRBJ2-3

cdr3_aa: CSATDFQETQYF
cdr3_nt: TGCAGTGCTACGGACTTCCAAGAGACCCAGTACTTC
clone_size: NA
v_call: TRBV20-1
d_call: NA
j_call: TRBJ2-5

cdr3_aa: CASERDSRTEAFF
cdr3_nt: TGTGCCAGCGAGAGGGACTCACGCACTGAAGCTTTCTTT
clone_size: NA
v_call: TRBV12-3/TRBV12-4
d_call: NA
j_call: TRBJ1-1

cdr3_aa: CASSLEGTGSSGANVLTF
cdr3_nt: TGCGCCAGCAGCTTGGAGGGGACGGGAAGCTCTGGGGCCAACGTCCTGACTTTC
clone_size: NA
v_call: TRBV5-1
d_call: NA
j_call: TRBJ2-6

cdr3_aa: CASSLSGSNSPLHF
cdr3_nt: TGCGCCAGCAGCTTGTCAGGGTCCAATTCACCCCTCCACTTT
clone_size: NA
v_call: TRBV5-1
d_call: NA
j_call: TRBJ1-6

cdr3_aa: CSAIGSGNLHNEQFF
cdr3_nt: TGCAGTGCTATTGGGAGCGGGAATTTACACAATGAGCAGTTCTTC
clone_size: few
v_call: TRBV20-1
d_call: TRBD2
j_call: TRBJ2-1

cdr3_aa: CASRQGVSAGELFF
cdr3_nt: TGTGCCAGCAGACAGGGGGTTTCGGCCGGGGAGCTGTTTTTT
clone_size: few
v_call: TRBV25-1
d_call: TRBD1
j_call: TRBJ2-2

cdr3_aa: CASSLDRQTNYGYTF
cdr3_nt: TGTGCCAGCAGCTTAGACAGGCAGACTAACTATGGCTACACCTTC
clone_size: few
v_call: TRBV7-2
d_call: NA
j_call: TRBJ1-2

cdr3_aa: CASSAAGTLNTEAFF
cdr3_nt: TGTGCCAGCAGCGCCGCCGGGACATTGAACACTGAAGCTTTCTTT
clone_size: few
v_call: TRBV9
d_call: NA
j_call: TRBJ1-1

cdr3_aa: CASKVYIGNTEAFF
cdr3_nt: TGCGCCAGCAAGGTCTACATCGGGAACACTGAAGCTTTCTTT
clone_size: few
v_call: TRBV4-1
d_call: NA
j_call: TRBJ1-1

cdr3_aa: CSARDRDWDYEQYF
cdr3_nt: TGCAGTGCTAGAGACCGGGACTGGGACTACGAGCAGTACTTC
clone_size: NA
v_call: TRBV20-1
d_call: NA
j_call: TRBJ2-7

cdr3_aa: CASSLTGTGANVLTF
cdr3_nt: TGTGCCAGCAGTTTAACTGGGACCGGGGCCAACGTCCTGACTTTC
clone_size: few
v_call: TRBV12-3/TRBV12-4
d_call: NA
j_call: TRBJ2-6

cdr3_aa: CASSSPGQGNHIQYF
cdr3_nt: TGTGCCAGCAGCTCCCCGGGACAGGGGAATCACATTCAGTACTTC
clone_size: NA
v_call: TRBV5-4
d_call: TRBD1
j_call: TRBJ2-4

cdr3_aa: CASSHGTRSFGYTF
cdr3_nt: TGTGCCAGCAGCCACGGGACACGGAGTTTTGGCTACACCTTC
clone_size: few
v_call: TRBV3-1
d_call: NA
j_call: TRBJ1-2

cdr3_aa: CASSLTTGLDIQYF
cdr3_nt: TGTGCCAGCAGCTTGACGACAGGGTTGGACATTCAGTACTTC
clone_size: few
v_call: TRBV7-8
d_call: TRBD1
j_call: TRBJ2-4

cdr3_aa: CASSLPTTYNEQFF
cdr3_nt: TGCGCCAGCAGCTTGCCTACCACCTACAATGAGCAGTTCTTC
clone_size: few
v_call: TRBV5-1
d_call: NA
j_call: TRBJ2-1

cdr3_aa: CASSLGLAGGPATGELFF
cdr3_nt: TGTGCCAGCAGTTTAGGGCTAGCGGGAGGGCCAGCCACCGGGGAGCTGTTTTTT
clone_size: NA
v_call: TRBV12-3/TRBV12-4
d_call: TRBD2
j_call: TRBJ2-2

cdr3_aa: CSVAGDGDTQYF
cdr3_nt: TGCAGCGTTGCAGGGGACGGGGATACGCAGTATTTT
clone_size: NA
v_call: TRBV29-1
d_call: NA
j_call: TRBJ2-3

cdr3_aa: CASSPTYYEQYF
cdr3_nt: TGTGCCAGCAGCCCAACGTATTACGAGCAGTACTTC
clone_size: few
v_call: TRBV7-9
d_call: NA
j_call: TRBJ2-7

cdr3_aa: CASSLGRWETQYF
cdr3_nt: TGTGCCAGCAGCTTAGGGAGATGGGAGACCCAGTACTTC
clone_size: NA
v_call: TRBV7-2
d_call: NA
j_call: TRBJ2-5

cdr3_aa: CASTGPRYEAFF
cdr3_nt: TGTGCCAGCACTGGACCGAGGTATGAAGCTTTCTTT
clone_size: few
v_call: TRBV6-5
d_call: NA
j_call: TRBJ1-1

cdr3_aa: CAWDRGTREQYF
cdr3_nt: TGTGCCTGGGACAGGGGAACGCGGGAGCAGTACTTC
clone_size: NA
v_call: TRBV30
d_call: TRBD1
j_call: TRBJ2-7

cdr3_aa: CASSYARGRVDEQYF
cdr3_nt: TGTGCCAGCAGTTACGCCAGGGGGCGCGTTGACGAGCAGTACTTC
clone_size: NA
v_call: TRBV6-5
d_call: TRBD1
j_call: TRBJ2-7

cdr3_aa: CASSLGPLAGAYEQYF
cdr3_nt: TGTGCCAGCAGCTTAGGCCCGCTAGCGGGAGCGTACGAGCAGTACTTC
clone_size: few
v_call: TRBV11-3
d_call: TRBD2
j_call: TRBJ2-7

cdr3_aa: CASSTSEGRWGETQYF
cdr3_nt: TGTGCCAGCAGCACATCAGAGGGGCGCTGGGGAGAGACCCAGTACTTC
clone_size: NA
v_call: TRBV7-6
d_call: NA
j_call: TRBJ2-5

cdr3_aa: CATSDVAGPTSGGYNEQFF
cdr3_nt: TGTGCCACCAGTGATGTCGCAGGGCCGACTAGCGGGGGGTACAATGAGCAGTTCTTC
clone_size: few
v_call: TRBV24-1
d_call: TRBD2
j_call: TRBJ2-1

cdr3_aa: CASSLAILAGGQNNEQFF
cdr3_nt: TGTGCCAGCAGCTTGGCCATCCTAGCGGGAGGGCAGAACAATGAGCAGTTCTTC
clone_size: NA
v_call: TRBV5-4
d_call: TRBD2
j_call: TRBJ2-1

cdr3_aa: CASSFRGLRIYGYTF
cdr3_nt: TGTGCCAGCAGTTTCAGGGGGCTACGGATCTATGGCTACACCTTC
clone_size: NA
v_call: TRBV12-3/TRBV12-4
d_call: TRBD1
j_call: TRBJ1-2

cdr3_aa: CASSPRQGGRYEQYF
cdr3_nt: TGTGCCAGCTCACCGCGACAGGGGGGCAGATACGAGCAGTACTTC
clone_size: few
v_call: TRBV18
d_call: TRBD1
j_call: TRBJ2-7

cdr3_aa: CSVGRSTRNEQFF
cdr3_nt: TGCAGCGTTGGGCGGAGCACTAGGAATGAGCAGTTCTTC
clone_size: few
v_call: TRBV29-1
d_call: NA
j_call: TRBJ2-1

cdr3_aa: CASSYMGQGNTEAFF
cdr3_nt: TGTGCTAGCAGCTACATGGGACAGGGGAACACTGAAGCTTTCTTT
clone_size: NA
v_call: TRBV7-7
d_call: TRBD1
j_call: TRBJ1-1

cdr3_aa: CASSSTGTASPNYGYTF
cdr3_nt: TGTGCCAGCAGCTCGACCGGGACAGCATCACCGAACTATGGCTACACCTTC
clone_size: NA
v_call: TRBV11-2
d_call: TRBD1
j_call: TRBJ1-2

cdr3_aa: CASSTGLGELFF
cdr3_nt: TGTGCCAGCAGCACCGGGCTAGGGGAGCTGTTTTTT
clone_size: NA
v_call: TRBV7-3
d_call: NA
j_call: TRBJ2-2

cdr3_aa: CASSPSVEAFF
cdr3_nt: TGTGCCAGCAGTCCTAGCGTTGAAGCTTTCTTT
clone_size: NA
v_call: TRBV12-3/TRBV12-4
d_call: NA
j_call: TRBJ1-1

cdr3_aa: CSARENSRSNEQFF
cdr3_nt: TGCAGTGCTAGAGAAAACTCGCGCAGCAATGAGCAGTTCTTC
clone_size: NA
v_call: TRBV20-1
d_call: NA
j_call: TRBJ2-1

cdr3_aa: CASSVDRPPETQYF
cdr3_nt: TGTGCCAGCAGTGTCGACAGGCCGCCGGAGACCCAGTACTTC
clone_size: few
v_call: TRBV25-1
d_call: NA
j_call: TRBJ2-5